This TCR beta chain was identified during a study of Ad26.COV2.S vaccination and SARS-CoV-2 variants. Treatment defined: around 19 received Ad26.COV2.S at low or high dose, single or two shots; 5 received placebo; per-sample allocation not given. The samples were gathered on day 63 after the first injection of vaccine or placebo. Recruitment in Boston yielded a donor of adult age, 18-55 years. TCRdb's table, derived via immunoSEQ multiplex PCR, lists solely in-frame clones and lacks some. The repertoire consists of over 350,000 clones, with approximately 86% occurring once and the leading ten covering 3.5%. In the case of this clone: Its cognate antigen is unknown.

Study-wide results and caveats: Possible underestimation of total T cell responses by the TCR breadth and depth analyses was noted. Vaccine recipients surpassed placebo recipients in spike-specific TCR breadth. Reported post-vaccination CD8+ and CD4+ T cell responses to spike showed substantial breadth.

Sequenced material: peripheral blood, taken in a trial of Ad26.COV2.S vaccine versus placebo. This TCR derives from a person between 18 and 59 years old who received the Ad26.COV2.S COVID-19 vaccine or a placebo.

The CDR3 protein is CASSVTIYGYTF. The CDR3 DNA follows: TGTGCCAGCAGCGTAACAATCTATGGCTACACCTTC. The chain joins TRBV7-9 to TRBJ1-2, with unresolved D. The CDR3 totals 12 residues. Looked up from germline, CDR1 is SEHNR and CDR2 is FQNEAQ (reference sequence). V dropped 5 bases and J dropped 4 bases, with 8 bases sitting between them.